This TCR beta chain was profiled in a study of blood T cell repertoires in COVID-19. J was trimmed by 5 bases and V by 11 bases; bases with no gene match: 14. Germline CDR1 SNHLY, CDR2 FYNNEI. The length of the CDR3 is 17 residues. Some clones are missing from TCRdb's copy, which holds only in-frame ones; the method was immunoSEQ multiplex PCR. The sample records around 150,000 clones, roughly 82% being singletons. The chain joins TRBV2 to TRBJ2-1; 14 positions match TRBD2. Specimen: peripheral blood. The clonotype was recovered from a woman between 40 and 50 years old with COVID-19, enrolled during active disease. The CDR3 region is CAGAPRRLAGGHNEQFF. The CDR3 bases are TGTGCCGGGGCGCCTAGGAGACTAGCGGGGGGGCACAATGAGCAGTTCTTC.